This T cell receptor beta chain was obtained from a study of blood T cell repertoires in COVID-19. The CDR3 loop spans 14 amino acids. V gave up 4 bases and J gave up 2 bases; unmatched junction bases: 3. The germline V gene has CDR1 LGHDT and CDR2 YNNKEL (reference sequence). Measured with immunoSEQ multiplex PCR; TCRdb has only the in-frame clones, and not every one. Among hundreds of thousands of clones, approximately 85% were seen once, and the ten largest hold just under 9.5%. This sequence originates from a young man with active or convalescent COVID-19. The specimen sequenced was peripheral blood. The chain combines TRBV3-1 (or the pseudogene TRBV3-2) with TRBJ2-7, with 9 nucleotides matching TRBD2. In DNA, the CDR3 is TGTGCCAGCAGCCCGCGGGAGGGTACCTACGAGCAGTACTTC. Translation gives CASSPREGTYEQYF.